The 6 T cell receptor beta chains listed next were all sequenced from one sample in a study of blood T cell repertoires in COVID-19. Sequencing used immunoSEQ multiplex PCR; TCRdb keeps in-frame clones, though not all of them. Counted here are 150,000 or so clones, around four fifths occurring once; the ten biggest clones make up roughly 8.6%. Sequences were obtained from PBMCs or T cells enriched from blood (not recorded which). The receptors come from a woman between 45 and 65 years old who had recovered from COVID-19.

The CDR3 sequence: CASSELWSGAGELFF. CDR3 DNA: TGTGCCAGCAGTGAATTGTGGAGCGGGGCCGGGGAGCTGTTTTTT. The chain combines TRBV6-1 with TRBJ2-2, with TRBD2 matching 7 bases. Germline CDR1 reads MNHNS; CDR2 reads SASEGT. After removal of 2 bases from V and 6 bases from J, the junction contained 6 bases not matched to a gene. The CDR3 is made up of 15 amino acids.

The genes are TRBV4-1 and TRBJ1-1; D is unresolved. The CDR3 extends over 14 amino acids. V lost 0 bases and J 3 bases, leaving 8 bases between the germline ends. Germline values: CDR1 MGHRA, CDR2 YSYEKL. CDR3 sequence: CASSQDRVYTEAFF. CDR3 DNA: TGCGCCAGCAGCCAAGATCGAGTTTACACTGAAGCTTTCTTT.

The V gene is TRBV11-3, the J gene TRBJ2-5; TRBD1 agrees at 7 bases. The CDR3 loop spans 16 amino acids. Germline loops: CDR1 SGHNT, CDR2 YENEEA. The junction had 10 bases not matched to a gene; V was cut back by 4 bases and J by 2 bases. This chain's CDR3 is CASSSTGVGLQETQYF. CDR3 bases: TGTGCCAGCAGCTCCACAGGGGTAGGCCTGCAAGAGACCCAGTACTTC.

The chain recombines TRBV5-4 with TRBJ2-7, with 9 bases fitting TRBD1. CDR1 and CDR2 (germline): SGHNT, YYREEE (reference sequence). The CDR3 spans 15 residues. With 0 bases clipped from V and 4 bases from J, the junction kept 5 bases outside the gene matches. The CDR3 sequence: CASSLGQGVMYEQYF. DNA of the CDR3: TGTGCCAGCAGCTTGGGACAGGGGGTTATGTACGAGCAGTACTTC.

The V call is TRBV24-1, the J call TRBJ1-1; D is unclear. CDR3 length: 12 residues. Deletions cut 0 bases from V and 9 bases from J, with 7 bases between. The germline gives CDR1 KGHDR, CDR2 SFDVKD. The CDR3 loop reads CATSDLGRKAFF. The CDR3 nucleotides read TGTGCCACCAGTGATTTGGGGAGAAAAGCTTTCTTT.

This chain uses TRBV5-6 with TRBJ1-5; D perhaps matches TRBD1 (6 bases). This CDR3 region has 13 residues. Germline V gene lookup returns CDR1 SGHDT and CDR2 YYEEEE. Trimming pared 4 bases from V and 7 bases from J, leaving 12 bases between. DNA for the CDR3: TGTGCCAGCAGCCAGGCGAGGGGGCAGCCCCAGCATTTT. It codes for CASSQARGQPQHF.